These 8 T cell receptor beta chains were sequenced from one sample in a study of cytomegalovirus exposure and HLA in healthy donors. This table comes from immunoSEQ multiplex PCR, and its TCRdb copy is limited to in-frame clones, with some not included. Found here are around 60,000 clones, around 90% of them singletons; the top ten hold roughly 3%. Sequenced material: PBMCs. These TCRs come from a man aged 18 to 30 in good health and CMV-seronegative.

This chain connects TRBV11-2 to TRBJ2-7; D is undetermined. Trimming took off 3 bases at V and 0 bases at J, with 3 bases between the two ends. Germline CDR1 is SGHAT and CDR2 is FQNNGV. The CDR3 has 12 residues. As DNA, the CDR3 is TGTGCCAGCAGCTTCCTCTCCTACGAGCAGTACTTC. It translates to CASSFLSYEQYF.

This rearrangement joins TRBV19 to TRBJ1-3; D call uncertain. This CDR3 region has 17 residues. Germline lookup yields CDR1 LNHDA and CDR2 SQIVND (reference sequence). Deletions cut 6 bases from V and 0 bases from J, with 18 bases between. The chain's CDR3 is CASSTVGGSYSGNTIYF. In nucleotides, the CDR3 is TGTGCCAGTAGCACAGTGGGAGGGAGCTACTCTGGAAACACCATATATTTT.

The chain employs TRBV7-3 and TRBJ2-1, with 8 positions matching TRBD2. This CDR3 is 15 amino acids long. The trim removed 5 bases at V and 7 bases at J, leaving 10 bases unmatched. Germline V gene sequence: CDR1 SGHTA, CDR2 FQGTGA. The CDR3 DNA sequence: TGTGCCAGCAGCACCACAGCGGGAGAAGCAAATGAGCAGTTCTTC. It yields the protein CASSTTAGEANEQFF.

CDR3 amino acids: CASSPYRENTEAFF. CDR3 in DNA: TGTGCCAGCAGCCCGTACAGGGAGAACACTGAAGCTTTCTTT. The chain carries TRBV14 and TRBJ1-1; tentative D call: TRBD1 (6 bases). The ends were cut back, 4 bases at V and 1 base at J, with 10 bases in the middle. Germline CDR1 is SGHDN and CDR2 is FVKESK. There are 14 residues in the CDR3.

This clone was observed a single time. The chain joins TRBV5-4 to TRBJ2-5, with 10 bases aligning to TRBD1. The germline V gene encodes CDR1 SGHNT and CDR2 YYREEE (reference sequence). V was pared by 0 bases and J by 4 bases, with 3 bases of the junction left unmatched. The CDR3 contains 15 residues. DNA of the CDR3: TGTGCCAGCAGCTTGGCAGGACAGGGGGGAGAGACCCAGTACTTC. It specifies CASSLAGQGGETQYF.

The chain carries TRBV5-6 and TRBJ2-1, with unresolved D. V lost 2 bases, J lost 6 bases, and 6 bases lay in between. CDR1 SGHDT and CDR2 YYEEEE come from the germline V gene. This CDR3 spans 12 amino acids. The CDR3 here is CASSFLSNEQFF. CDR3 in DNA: TGTGCCAGCAGCTTCCTGAGCAATGAGCAGTTCTTC.

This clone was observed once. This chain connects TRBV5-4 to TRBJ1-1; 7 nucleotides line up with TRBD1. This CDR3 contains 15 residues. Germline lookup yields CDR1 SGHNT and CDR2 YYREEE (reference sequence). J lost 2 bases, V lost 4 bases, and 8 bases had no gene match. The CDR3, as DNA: TGTGCCAGCAGCCCGGGGACAGAAGTAAACACTGAAGCTTTCTTT. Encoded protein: CASSPGTEVNTEAFF.

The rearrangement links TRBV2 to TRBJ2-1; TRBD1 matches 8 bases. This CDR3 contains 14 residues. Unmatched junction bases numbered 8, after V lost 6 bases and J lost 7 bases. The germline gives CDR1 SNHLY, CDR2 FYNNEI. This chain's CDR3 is CASRAGGAGNEQFF. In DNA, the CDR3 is TGTGCCAGCAGGGCAGGGGGCGCCGGGAATGAGCAGTTCTTC.